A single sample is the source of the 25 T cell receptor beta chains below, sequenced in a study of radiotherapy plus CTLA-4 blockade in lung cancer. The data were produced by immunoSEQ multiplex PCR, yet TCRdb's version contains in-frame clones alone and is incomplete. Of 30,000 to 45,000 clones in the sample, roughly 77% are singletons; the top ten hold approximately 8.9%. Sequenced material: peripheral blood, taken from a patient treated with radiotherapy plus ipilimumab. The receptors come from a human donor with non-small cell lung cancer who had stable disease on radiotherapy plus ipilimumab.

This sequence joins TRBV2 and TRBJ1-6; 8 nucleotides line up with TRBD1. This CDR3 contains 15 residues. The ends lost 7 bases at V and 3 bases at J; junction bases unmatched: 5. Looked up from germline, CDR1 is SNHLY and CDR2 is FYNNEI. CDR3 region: CASKVGQGYNSPLHF. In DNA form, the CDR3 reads TGTGCCAGCAAAGTCGGACAGGGCTATAATTCACCCCTCCACTTT.

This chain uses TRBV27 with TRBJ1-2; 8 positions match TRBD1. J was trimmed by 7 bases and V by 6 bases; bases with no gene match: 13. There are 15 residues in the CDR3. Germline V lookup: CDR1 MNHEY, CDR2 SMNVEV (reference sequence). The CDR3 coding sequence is TGTGCCAGCAGGGCTCTAGCAGGGGGCCTCCTTGGCTACACCTTC. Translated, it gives CASRALAGGLLGYTF.

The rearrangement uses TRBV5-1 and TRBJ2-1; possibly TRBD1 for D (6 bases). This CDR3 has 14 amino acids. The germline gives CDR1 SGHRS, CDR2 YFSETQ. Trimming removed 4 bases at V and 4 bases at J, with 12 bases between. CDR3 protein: CASSLDRSYNEQFF. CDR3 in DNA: TGCGCCAGCAGCCTGGACAGATCATACAATGAGCAGTTCTTC.

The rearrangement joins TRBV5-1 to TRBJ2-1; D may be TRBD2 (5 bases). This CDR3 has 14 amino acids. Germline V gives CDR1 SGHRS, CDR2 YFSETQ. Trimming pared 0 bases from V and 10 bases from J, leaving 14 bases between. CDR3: CASSLEVSWREQFF. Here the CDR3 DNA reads TGCGCCAGCAGCTTGGAGGTGTCGTGGAGGGAGCAGTTCTTC.

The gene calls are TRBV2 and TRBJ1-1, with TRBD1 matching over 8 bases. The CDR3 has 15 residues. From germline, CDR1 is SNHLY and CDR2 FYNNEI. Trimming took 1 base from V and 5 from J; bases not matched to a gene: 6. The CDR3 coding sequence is TGTGCCAGCAGTGAAGACAGGGGGAGAGGGACTGAAGCTTTCTTT. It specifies CASSEDRGRGTEAFF.

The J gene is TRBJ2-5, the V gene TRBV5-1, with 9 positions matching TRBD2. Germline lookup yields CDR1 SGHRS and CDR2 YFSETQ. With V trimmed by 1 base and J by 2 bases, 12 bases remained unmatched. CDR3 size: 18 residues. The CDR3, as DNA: TGCGCCAGCAGCTTGAGTGGGGGTAGCGGGGGCCGACAAGAGACCCAGTACTTC. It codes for CASSLSGGSGGRQETQYF. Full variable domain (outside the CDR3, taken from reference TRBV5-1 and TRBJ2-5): KAGVTQTPRYLIKTRGQQVTLSCSPISGHRSVSWYQQTPGQGLQFLFEYFSETQRNKGNFPGRFSGRQFSNSRSEMNVSTLELGDSALYLCASSLSGGSGGRQETQYFGPGTRLLVL.

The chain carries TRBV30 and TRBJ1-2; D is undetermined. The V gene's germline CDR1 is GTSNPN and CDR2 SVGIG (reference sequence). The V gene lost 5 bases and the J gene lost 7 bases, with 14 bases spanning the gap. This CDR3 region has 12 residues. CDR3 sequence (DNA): TGTGCCTGGGGACTTCGTGGCTCTGGCTACACCTTC. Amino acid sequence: CAWGLRGSGYTF.

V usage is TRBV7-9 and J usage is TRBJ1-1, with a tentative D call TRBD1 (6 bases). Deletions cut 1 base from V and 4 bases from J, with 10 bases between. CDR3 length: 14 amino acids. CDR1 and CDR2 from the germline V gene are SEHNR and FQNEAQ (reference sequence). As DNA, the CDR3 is TGTGCCAGCAGCTTAGGTGGACAGAGCACTGAAGCTTTCTTT. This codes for CASSLGGQSTEAFF.

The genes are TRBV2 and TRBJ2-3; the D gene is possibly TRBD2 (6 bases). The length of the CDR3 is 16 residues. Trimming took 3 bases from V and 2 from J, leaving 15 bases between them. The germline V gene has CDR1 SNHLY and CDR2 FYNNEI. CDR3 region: CASSDGGEDLTDTQYF. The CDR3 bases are TGTGCCAGCAGTGACGGGGGTGAGGACCTCACAGATACGCAGTATTTT. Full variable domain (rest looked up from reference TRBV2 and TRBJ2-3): EPEVTQTPSHQVTQMGQEVILRCVPISNHLYFYWYRQILGQKVEFLVSFYNNEISEKSEIFDDQFSVERPDGSNFTLKIRSTKLEDSAMYFCASSDGGEDLTDTQYFGPGTRLTVL.

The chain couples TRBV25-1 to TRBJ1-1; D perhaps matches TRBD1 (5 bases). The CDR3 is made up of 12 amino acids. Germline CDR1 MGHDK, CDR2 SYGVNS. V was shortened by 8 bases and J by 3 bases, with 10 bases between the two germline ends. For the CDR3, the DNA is TGTGCCAGCGGGGACGCCTACACTGAAGCTTTCTTT. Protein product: CASGDAYTEAFF.

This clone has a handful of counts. The CDR3 DNA reads as TGTGCCAGCCGTTCCCACCAGGGCACTGCTGGAAACACCATATATTTT. Translated: CASRSHQGTAGNTIYF. J is TRBJ1-3 and V is TRBV6-5; possibly TRBD1 for D (5 bases). From germline, CDR1 is MNHEY and CDR2 SVGAGI. V lost 8 bases and J lost 2, with 19 bases in between. The CDR3 sequence is 16 residues long.

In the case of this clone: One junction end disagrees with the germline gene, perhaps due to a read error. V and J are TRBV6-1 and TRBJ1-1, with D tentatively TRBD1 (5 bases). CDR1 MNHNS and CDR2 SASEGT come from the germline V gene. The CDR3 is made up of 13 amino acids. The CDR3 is CASSARRVAEASF. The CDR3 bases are TGTGCCAGCAGTGCTCGCAGGGTTGCTGAAGCTTCCTTT.

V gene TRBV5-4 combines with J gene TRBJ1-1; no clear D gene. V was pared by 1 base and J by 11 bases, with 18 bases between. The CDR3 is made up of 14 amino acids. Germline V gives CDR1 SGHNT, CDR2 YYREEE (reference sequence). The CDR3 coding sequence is TGTGCCAGCAGCTTGTTAGCTGGGGAGAGTCGGGCTTTCTTT. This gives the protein CASSLLAGESRAFF.

The CDR3 DNA reads as TGTGCCAGCAGTGAAGCAGGGGCGGGGACCCAGTACTTC. Its translation is CASSEAGAGTQYF. J is TRBJ2-5 and V is TRBV2; D is tentatively TRBD1 or TRBD2 (5 bases each). Germline V gives CDR1 SNHLY, CDR2 FYNNEI. V lost 0 bases and J lost 7, with 9 bases in between. The CDR3 totals 13 residues.

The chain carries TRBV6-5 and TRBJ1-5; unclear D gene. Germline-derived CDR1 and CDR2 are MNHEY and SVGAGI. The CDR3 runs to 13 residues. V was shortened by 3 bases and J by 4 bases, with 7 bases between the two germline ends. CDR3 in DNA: TGTGCCAGCAGTTATAGTCCTAATCAGCCCCAGCATTTT. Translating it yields CASSYSPNQPQHF.

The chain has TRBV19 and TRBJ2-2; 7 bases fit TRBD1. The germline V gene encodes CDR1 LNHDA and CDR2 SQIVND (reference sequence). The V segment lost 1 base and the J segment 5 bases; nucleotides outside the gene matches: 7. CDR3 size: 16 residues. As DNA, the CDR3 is TGTGCCAGTAGTATAGCCGCCTCGACAGGGACCGGGGAGCTGTTTTTT. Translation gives CASSIAASTGTGELFF.

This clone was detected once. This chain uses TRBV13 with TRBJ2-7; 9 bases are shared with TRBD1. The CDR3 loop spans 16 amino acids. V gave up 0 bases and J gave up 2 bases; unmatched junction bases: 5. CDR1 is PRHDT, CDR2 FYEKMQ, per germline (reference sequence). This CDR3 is CASSLGRGTGTYEQYV. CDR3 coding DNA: TGTGCCAGCAGCTTAGGCCGCGGGACAGGGACCTACGAGCAGTACGTC.

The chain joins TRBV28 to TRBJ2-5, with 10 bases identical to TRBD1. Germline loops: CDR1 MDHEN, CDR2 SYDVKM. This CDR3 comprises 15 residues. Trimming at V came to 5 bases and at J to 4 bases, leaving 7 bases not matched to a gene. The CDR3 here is CASSEWGQGLETQYF. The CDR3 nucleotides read TGTGCCAGCAGTGAGTGGGGACAGGGGTTAGAGACCCAGTACTTC. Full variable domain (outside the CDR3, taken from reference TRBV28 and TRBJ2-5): DVKVTQSSRYLVKRTGEKVFLECVQDMDHENMFWYRQDPGLGLRLIYFSYDVKMKEKGDIPEGYSVSREKKERFSLILESASTNQTSMYLCASSEWGQGLETQYFGPGTRLLVL.

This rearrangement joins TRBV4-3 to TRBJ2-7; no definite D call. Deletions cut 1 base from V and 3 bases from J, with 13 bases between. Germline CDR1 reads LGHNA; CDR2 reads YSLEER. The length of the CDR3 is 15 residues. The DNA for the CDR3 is TGCGCCAGCAGCCAAGTGTCTGATTTTTTCTACGAGCAGTACTTC. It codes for CASSQVSDFFYEQYF.

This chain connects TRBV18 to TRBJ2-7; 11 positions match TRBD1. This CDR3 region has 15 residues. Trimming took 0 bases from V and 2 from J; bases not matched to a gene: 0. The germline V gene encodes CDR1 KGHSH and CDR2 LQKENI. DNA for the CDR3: TGTGCCAGCTCACCACCGGGACAGGGGGCCTACGAGCAGTACTTC. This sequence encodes CASSPPGQGAYEQYF.

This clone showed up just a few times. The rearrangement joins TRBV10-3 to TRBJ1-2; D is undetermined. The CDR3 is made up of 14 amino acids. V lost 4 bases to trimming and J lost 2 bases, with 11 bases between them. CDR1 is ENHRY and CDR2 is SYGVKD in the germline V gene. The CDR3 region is CAISGQDVNYGYTF. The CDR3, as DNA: TGTGCCATCAGTGGGCAGGACGTGAACTATGGCTACACCTTC.

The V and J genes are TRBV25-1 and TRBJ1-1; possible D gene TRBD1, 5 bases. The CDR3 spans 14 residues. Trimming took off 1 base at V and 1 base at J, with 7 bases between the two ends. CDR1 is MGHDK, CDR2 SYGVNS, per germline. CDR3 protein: CASSELGTNTEAFF. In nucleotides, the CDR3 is TGTGCCAGCAGTGAATTAGGGACGAACACTGAAGCTTTCTTT. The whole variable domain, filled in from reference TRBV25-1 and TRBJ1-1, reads EADIYQTPRYLVIGTGKKITLECSQTMGHDKMYWYQQDPGMELHLIHYSYGVNSTEKGDLSSESTVSRIRTEHFPLTLESARPSHTSQYLCASSELGTNTEAFFGQGTRLTVV.

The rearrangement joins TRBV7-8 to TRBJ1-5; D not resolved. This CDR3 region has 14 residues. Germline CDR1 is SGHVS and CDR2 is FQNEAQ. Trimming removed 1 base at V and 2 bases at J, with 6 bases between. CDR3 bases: TGTGCCAGCAGCTTAGATAGGGGCAATCAGCCCCAGCATTTT. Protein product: CASSLDRGNQPQHF.

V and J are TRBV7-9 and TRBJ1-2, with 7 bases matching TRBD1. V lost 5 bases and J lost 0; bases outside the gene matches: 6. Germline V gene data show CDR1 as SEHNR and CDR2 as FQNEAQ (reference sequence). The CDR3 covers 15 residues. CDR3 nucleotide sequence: TGTGCCAGCAGCAAGGACAGGTCCGCTAACTATGGCTACACCTTC. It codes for CASSKDRSANYGYTF. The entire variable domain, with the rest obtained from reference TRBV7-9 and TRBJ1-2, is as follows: DTGVSQNPRHKITKRGQNVTFRCDPISEHNRLYWYRQTLGQGPEFLTYFQNEAQLEKSRLLSDRFSAERPKGSFSTLEIQRTEQGDSAMYLCASSKDRSANYGYTFGSGTRLTVV.

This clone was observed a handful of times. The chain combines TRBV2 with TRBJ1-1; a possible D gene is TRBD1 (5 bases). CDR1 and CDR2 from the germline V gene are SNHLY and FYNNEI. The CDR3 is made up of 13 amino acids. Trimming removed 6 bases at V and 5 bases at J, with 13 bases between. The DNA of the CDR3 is TGTGCCAGCAGCGCAGCAGGGAGAACTGAAGCTTTCTTT. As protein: CASSAAGRTEAFF. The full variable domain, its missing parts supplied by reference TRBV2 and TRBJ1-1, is EPEVTQTPSHQVTQMGQEVILRCVPISNHLYFYWYRQILGQKVEFLVSFYNNEISEKSEIFDDQFSVERPDGSNFTLKIRSTKLEDSAMYFCASSAAGRTEAFFGQGTRLTVV.